This T cell receptor beta chain was sequenced for a study of blood T cell repertoires in COVID-19. The table came from immunoSEQ multiplex PCR; TCRdb's copy has only in-frame clones and leaves some out. Of about half a million clones listed, 80% to 90% are singletons. This clone was counted a few times. The CDR3 sequence is 16 residues long. Germline V gene lookup returns CDR1 SGHDT and CDR2 YYEEEE. V dropped 0 bases and J dropped 5; count of bases not matched to a gene: 5. Followed longitudinally, the Seattle patients had been enrolled during active infection. This TCR derives from a man between 18 and 35 years old with COVID-19, enrolled during active disease. Specimen: peripheral blood. The chain is built from TRBV5-6 and TRBJ1-5; 10 nucleotides match TRBD1. CDR3 protein: CASSLGGQGRDQPQHF. In nucleotides, the CDR3 is TGTGCCAGCAGCTTGGGGGGACAGGGGCGGGATCAGCCCCAGCATTTT.